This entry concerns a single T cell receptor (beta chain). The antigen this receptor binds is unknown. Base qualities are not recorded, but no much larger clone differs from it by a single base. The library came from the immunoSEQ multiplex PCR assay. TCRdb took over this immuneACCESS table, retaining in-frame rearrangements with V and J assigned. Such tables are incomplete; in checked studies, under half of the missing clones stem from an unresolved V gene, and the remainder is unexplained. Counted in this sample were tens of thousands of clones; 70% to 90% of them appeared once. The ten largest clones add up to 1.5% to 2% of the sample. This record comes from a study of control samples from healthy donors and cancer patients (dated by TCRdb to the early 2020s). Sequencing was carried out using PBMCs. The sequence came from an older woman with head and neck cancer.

The CDR3 protein sequence reads: CASSFTGETQYF. The nucleotides read TGTGCCAGCAGTTTTACGGGAGAGACCCAGTACTTC. Recombination linked TRBV27 to TRBJ2-5; the D gene is not confidently resolved. Looking up the germline V gene (reference sequence) yields CDR1 MNHEY and CDR2 SMNVEV. V lost 3 bases and J lost 4 bases; the stretch between them is 6 bases long. The CDR3 spans 12 residues, from the cysteine through the phenylalanine. Just CDR3 DNA is preserved here, 36 bases in frame from base 1.